This T cell receptor (beta chain) was obtained from a study of T cells in narcolepsy. Overall study context: Patients with NT1 or NT2 and healthy control donors were enrolled. Findings and limits, study-wide: Autoreactive clonotypes reportedly recurred in blood of same and different patients, not controls.

Method: immunoSEQ multiplex PCR; TCRdb's copy keeps in-frame clones and lacks some. The data contain about 30,000 clones, about four fifths of them singletons. V lost 6 bases, J lost 11 bases, and 21 bases lay in between. This CDR3 contains 14 residues. Germline V gene lookup returns CDR1 SNHLY and CDR2 FYNNEI. Only one count was recorded for this clone. Antigen: not known. Sequencing was performed on memory (CD45RA-) CD4+ T cells from blood. The chain joins TRBV2 to TRBJ2-3, with D possibly being TRBD1 (5 bases). This TCR was sampled from a human donor in good health. CDR3 DNA sequence: TGTGCCAGCAGCCCAATCGACAGCTTTTCATGGCAGTATTTT. Protein sequence: CASSPIDSFSWQYF.